The clone carrying this T cell receptor (beta chain) was seen many times. Its specificity is unknown. Via MiXCR, TCRdb re-called the reads, giving one row per CDR3 protein. This sample has tens of thousands of distinct CDR3 sequences; 3% to 4% occur once, and the top ten carry around a fifth. These data come from a study of T cell repertoires in cytomegalovirus infection. Overall study: CMV infection plus the matching HLA type was flagged by public TCR beta signatures. Overall study findings and caveats: Clonotype analysis showed dominance of the ex vivo response by HLA-C-restricted CMV-specific TCR beta clonotypes.

V dropped 3 bases and J dropped 5 bases, with 11 bases sitting between them. CDR3 length: 14 amino acids. Germline CDR1 reads MNHEY; CDR2 reads SMNVEV (reference sequence). The sequence was obtained from a human donor in good health (CMV status not recorded). Some clones in this sample may be carry-over from other donors' samples. The specimen was PBMCs. V and J are TRBV27 and TRBJ2-1; weak D call: TRBD2 (6 bases). CDR3 protein: CASSLRGRHNEQFF. In nucleotides, the CDR3 is TGTGCCAGCAGTTTGCGGGGCCGCCACAATGAGCAGTTCTTC.